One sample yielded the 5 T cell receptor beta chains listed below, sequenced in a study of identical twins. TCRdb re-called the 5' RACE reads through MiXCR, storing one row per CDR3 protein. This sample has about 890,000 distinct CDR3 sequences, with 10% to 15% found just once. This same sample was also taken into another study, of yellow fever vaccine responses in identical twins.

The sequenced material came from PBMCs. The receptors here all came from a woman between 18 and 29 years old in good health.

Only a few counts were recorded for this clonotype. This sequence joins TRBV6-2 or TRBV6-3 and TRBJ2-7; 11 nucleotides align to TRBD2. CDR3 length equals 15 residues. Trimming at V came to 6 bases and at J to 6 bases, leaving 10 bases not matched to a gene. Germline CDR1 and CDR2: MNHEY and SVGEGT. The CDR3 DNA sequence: TGTGCCAGCAGCGACGGGCCGACTAGCGGGATCGAGCAGTACTTC. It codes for CASSDGPTSGIEQYF.

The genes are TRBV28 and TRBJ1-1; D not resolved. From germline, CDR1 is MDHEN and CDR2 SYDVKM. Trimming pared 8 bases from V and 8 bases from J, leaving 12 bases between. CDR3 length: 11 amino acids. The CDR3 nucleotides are TGTGCCAGCCAAGTCGGGCAGGAAGCTTTCTTT. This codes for CASQVGQEAFF.

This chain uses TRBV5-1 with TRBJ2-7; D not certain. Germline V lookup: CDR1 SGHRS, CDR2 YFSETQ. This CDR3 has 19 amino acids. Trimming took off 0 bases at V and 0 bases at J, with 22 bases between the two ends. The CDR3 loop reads CASSLAKVARERSSYEQYF. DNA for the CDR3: TGCGCCAGCAGCTTGGCCAAGGTGGCAAGGGAAAGGAGCTCCTACGAGCAGTACTTC. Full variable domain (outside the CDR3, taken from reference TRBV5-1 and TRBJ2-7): KAGVTQTPRYLIKTRGQQVTLSCSPISGHRSVSWYQQTPGQGLQFLFEYFSETQRNKGNFPGRFSGRQFSNSRSEMNVSTLELGDSALYLCASSLAKVARERSSYEQYFGPGTRLTVT.

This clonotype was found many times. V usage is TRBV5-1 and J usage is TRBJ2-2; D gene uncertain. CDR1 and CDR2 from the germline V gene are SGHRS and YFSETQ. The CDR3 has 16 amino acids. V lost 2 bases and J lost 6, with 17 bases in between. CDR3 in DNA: TGCGCCAGCAGCTTATCCCGACAAGTTTCCGCCGGGGAGCTGTTTTTT. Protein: CASSLSRQVSAGELFF.

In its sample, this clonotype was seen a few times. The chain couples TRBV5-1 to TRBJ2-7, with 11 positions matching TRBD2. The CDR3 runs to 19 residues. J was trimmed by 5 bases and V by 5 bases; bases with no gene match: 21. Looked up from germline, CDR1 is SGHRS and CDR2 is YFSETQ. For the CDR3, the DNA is TGCGCCAGCAGTTTGCTACCCGGGACTAGCGGTTCCTTGGGGCACGAGCAGTACTTC. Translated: CASSLLPGTSGSLGHEQYF.